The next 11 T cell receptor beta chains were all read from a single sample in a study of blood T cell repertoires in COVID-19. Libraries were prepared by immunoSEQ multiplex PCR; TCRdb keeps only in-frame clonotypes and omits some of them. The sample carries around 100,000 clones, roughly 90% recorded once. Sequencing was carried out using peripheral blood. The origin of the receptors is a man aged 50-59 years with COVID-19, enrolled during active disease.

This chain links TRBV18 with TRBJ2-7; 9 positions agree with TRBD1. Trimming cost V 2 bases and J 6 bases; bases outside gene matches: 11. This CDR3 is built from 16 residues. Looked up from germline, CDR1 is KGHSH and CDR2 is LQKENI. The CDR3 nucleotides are TGTGCCAGCTCACCATCTGAAACAGGGGGCATCGGCGAGCAGTACTTC. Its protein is CASSPSETGGIGEQYF.

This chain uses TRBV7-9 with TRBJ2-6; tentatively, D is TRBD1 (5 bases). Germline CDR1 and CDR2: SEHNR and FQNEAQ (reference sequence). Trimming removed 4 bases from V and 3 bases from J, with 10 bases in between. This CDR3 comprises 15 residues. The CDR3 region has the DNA TGTGCCAGCAGCTCCAGGGTATATGGGGCCAACGTCCTGACTTTC. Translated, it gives CASSSRVYGANVLTF.

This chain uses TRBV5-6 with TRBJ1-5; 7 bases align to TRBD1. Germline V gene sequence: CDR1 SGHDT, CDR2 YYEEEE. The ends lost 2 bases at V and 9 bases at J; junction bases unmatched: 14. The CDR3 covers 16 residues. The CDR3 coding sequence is TGTGCCAGCAGCTTAGTAGGGACAGCCCCTATTGGGCCCCAGCATTTT. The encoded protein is CASSLVGTAPIGPQHF.

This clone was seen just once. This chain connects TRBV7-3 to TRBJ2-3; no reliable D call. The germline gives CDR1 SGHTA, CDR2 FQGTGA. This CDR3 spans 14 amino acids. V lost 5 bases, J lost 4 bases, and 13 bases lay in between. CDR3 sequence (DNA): TGTGCCAGCAGCGCCTCTAGTGTTTCAGATACGCAGTATTTT. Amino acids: CASSASSVSDTQYF. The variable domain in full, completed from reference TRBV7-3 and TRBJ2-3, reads GAGVSQTPSNKVTEKGKYVELRCDPISGHTALYWYRQSLGQGPEFLIYFQGTGAADDSGLPNDRFFAVRPEGSVSTLKIQRTERGDSAVYLCASSASSVSDTQYFGPGTRLTVL.

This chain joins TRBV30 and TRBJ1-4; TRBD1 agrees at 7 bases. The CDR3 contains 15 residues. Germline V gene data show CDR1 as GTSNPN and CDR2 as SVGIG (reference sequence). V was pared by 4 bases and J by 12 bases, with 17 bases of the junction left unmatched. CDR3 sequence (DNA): TGTGCCTGGACCTGGAGCTCAGGGGGAACTCGGGAACTGTTTTTT. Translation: CAWTWSSGGTRELFF. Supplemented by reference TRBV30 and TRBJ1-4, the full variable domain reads SQTIHQWPATLVQPVGSPLSLECTVEGTSNPNLYWYRQAAGRGLQLLFYSVGIGQISSEVPQNLSASRPQDRQFILSSKKLLLSDSGFYLCAWTWSSGGTRELFFGSGTQLSVL.

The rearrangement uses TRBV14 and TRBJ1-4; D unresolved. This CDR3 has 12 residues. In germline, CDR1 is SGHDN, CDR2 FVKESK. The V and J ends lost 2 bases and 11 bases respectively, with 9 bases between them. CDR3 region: CASSQSPGKLFF. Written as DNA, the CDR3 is TGTGCCAGCAGCCAAAGTCCGGGTAAACTGTTTTTT.

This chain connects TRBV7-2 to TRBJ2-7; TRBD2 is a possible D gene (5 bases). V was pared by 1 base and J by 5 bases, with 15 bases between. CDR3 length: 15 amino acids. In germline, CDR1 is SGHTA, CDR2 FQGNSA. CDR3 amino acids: CASSLVEVTFNEQYF. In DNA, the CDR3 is TGTGCCAGCAGCTTAGTGGAGGTTACGTTTAACGAGCAGTACTTC.

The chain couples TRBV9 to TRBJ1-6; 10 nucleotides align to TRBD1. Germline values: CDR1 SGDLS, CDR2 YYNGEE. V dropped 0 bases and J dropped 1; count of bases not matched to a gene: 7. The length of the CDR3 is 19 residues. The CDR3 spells CASSVDGTGVSSYNSPLHF. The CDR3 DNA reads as TGTGCCAGCAGCGTAGACGGGACAGGGGTGAGTTCCTATAATTCACCCCTCCACTTT.

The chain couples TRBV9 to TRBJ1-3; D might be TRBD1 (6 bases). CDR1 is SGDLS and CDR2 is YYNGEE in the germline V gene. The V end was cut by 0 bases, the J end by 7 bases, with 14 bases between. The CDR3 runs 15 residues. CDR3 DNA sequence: TGTGCCAGCAGCGTAGAGGACAGAGCTTGGAACACCATATATTTT. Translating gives CASSVEDRAWNTIYF.

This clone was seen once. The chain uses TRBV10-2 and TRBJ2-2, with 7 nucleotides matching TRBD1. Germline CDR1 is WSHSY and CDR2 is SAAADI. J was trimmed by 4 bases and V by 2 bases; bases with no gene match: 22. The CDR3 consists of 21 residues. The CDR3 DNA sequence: TGCGCCAGCAGTGAGCCCACGAGACAGGGTTTGATCCGGATGGGCACCGGGGAGCTGTTTTTT. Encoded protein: CASSEPTRQGLIRMGTGELFF.

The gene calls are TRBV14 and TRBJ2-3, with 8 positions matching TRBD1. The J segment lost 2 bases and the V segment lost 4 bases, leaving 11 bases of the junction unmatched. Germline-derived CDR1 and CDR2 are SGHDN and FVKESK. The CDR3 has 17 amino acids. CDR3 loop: CASSLRGQAPFTDTQYF. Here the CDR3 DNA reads TGTGCCAGCAGCCTGAGGGGACAGGCCCCTTTCACAGATACGCAGTATTTT.